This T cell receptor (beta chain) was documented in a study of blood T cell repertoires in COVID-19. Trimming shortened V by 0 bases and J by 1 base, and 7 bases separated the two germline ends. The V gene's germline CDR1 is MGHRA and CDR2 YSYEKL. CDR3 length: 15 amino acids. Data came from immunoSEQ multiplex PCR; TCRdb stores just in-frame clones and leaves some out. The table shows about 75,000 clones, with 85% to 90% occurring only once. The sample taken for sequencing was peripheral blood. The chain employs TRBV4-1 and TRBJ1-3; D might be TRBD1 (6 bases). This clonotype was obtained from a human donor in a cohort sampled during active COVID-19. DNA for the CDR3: TGCGCCAGCAGCCAAGATCAGGGGTCTGGAAACACCATATATTTT. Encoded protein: CASSQDQGSGNTIYF.